This T cell receptor (beta chain) appears in the sequencing data of a study of cytomegalovirus exposure and HLA in healthy donors. About the research overall: When 350 to 500 donors were genotyped, roughly 82% of them were found to fall in the Caucasian-associated ancestry cluster.

Germline CDR1 and CDR2: SQVTM and ANQGSEA. The CDR3 totals 14 residues. With 4 bases removed from V and 5 bases from J, the gap between germline ends came to 18 bases. The PCR used 60 Vbeta and 13 Jbeta primers. Profiled with immunoSEQ multiplex PCR; TCRdb holds only in-frame clones, not every one. Of 150,000 to 200,000 clones listed, about 73% are singletons. Whole-study results and caveats: The authors listed 150 to 200 TCR beta chains as cytomegalovirus-associated.

About this clone itself: Its target is not known.

Material: PBMCs. The sequence was obtained from a woman in her fifties or sixties in good health and CMV-seropositive. This rearrangement joins TRBV29-1 to TRBJ2-7; maybe TRBD2 (6 bases). CDR3 sequence reads: CSVVFQGGVHEQYF. Here the CDR3 DNA reads TGCAGCGTTGTTTTTCAGGGAGGAGTCCACGAGCAGTACTTC.